This T cell receptor (beta chain) is drawn from a study of T cells in Graves' hyperthyroidism and ophthalmopathy. Amplified regions were TCR beta CDR3 sequences from RNA transcripts. The HTBI primer set drove a first-round RT-PCR of the TCR CDR3. TCRdb re-called the multiplex PCR reads through MiXCR, storing one row per CDR3 protein. The sample contains 300,000 to 350,000 distinct CDR3 sequences, over 20% of which appear only once. Stable Graves' hyperthyroidism meant no ophthalmopathy progression within 18 months. The germline V gene encodes CDR1 SNHLY and CDR2 FYNNEI. Trimming left V 6 bases short and J 9 bases short, with 9 bases between. The CDR3 has 11 amino acids. This clonotype has a single count.

The sequence came from a woman aged 50 to 60 with Graves' hyperthyroidism. The chain has TRBV2 and TRBJ2-1, with D unclear. The sequencing input was blood. The CDR3 reads CASRSWAEQFF. The CDR3 bases are TGTGCCAGCAGAAGCTGGGCTGAGCAGTTCTTC.